A single sample is the source of the 14 T cell receptor beta chains below, sequenced in a study of radiation and T cells in renal cell carcinoma. Profiling relied on immunoSEQ multiplex PCR, and the TCRdb table lists in-frame clones only, not all of them. The sample holds 130,000 or so clones, 83% seen once. The time point here: baseline pretreatment blood. Treatment reported: 15 Gy SBRT to primary tumor, nephrectomy 4 weeks later. This specimen was blood, taken from a patient whose treatment included radiotherapy and nephrectomy. The origin of the receptors is a woman in her fifties or sixties with renal cell carcinoma.

The chain links TRBV5-4 to TRBJ2-2; D not certain. Trimming left V 4 bases short and J 2 bases short, with 9 bases between. Germline V lookup: CDR1 SGHNT, CDR2 YYREEE (reference sequence). This CDR3 is built from 14 residues. The CDR3 loop is CASSKDLNTGELFF. In DNA, the CDR3 is TGTGCCAGCAGCAAGGACCTTAACACCGGGGAGCTGTTTTTT.

The rearrangement uses TRBV9 and TRBJ2-1; D remains ambiguous. With 0 bases removed from V and 0 bases from J, the gap between germline ends came to 13 bases. Germline loops: CDR1 SGDLS, CDR2 YYNGEE. The CDR3 loop spans 17 amino acids. The CDR3 DNA sequence: TGTGCCAGCAGCGTAGAAGGGAACCGTCGCTCCTACAATGAGCAGTTCTTC. Amino acids: CASSVEGNRRSYNEQFF.

This chain uses TRBV7-2 with TRBJ1-2; the D gene is possibly TRBD1 (5 bases). The CDR3 is 17 amino acids. Between the trimmed V and J ends, which lost 3 bases and 4 bases, there was a span of 21 bases. Germline-derived CDR1 and CDR2 are SGHTA and FQGNSA. This chain's CDR3 is CASSFGGGAPISYGYTF. Written as DNA, the CDR3 is TGTGCCAGCAGCTTCGGGGGAGGGGCTCCAATTTCCTATGGCTACACCTTC.

This chain connects TRBV6-6 to TRBJ2-7; a possible D gene is TRBD1 (7 bases). V shed 7 bases and J shed 2 bases, with 15 bases lying between them. Germline-derived CDR1 and CDR2 are MNHNY and SVGAGI (reference sequence). This CDR3 is built from 14 residues. This chain's CDR3 is CASIQGGLPYEQYF. CDR3 sequence (DNA): TGTGCCAGCATCCAGGGGGGCCTTCCCTACGAGCAGTACTTC.

As regards this clone: This may come from a read error, since a much larger clone is one base off. The chain joins TRBV7-9 to TRBJ1-5, with unresolved D. The CDR3 is 15 residues long. Germline V gene lookup returns CDR1 SEHNR and CDR2 FQNEAQ (reference sequence). Trimming took off 0 bases at V and 0 bases at J, with 6 bases between the two ends. The CDR3: CASSLAGYSNQPQHF. For the CDR3, the DNA is TGTGCCAGCAGCTTAGCTGGGTATAGCAATCAGCCCCAGCATTTT.

The chain employs TRBV5-8 and TRBJ2-1; D call uncertain. V gave up 2 bases and J gave up 4 bases, with 10 bases separating them. CDR1 is SGHTS and CDR2 is YDEGEE in the germline V gene. The CDR3 runs 14 residues. The CDR3 is CASSLGRVYNEQFF. As DNA, the CDR3 is TGTGCCAGCAGCTTAGGTCGAGTTTACAATGAGCAGTTCTTC.

The V gene is TRBV29-1, the J gene TRBJ2-5; D possibly uses TRBD1 or TRBD2 (6 bases each). This CDR3 contains 12 residues. Germline CDR1 reads SQVTM; CDR2 reads ANQGSEA. V was clipped by 7 bases and J by 1 base, with 10 bases between them. The CDR3 loop is CSGGALQETQYF. CDR3 sequence (DNA): TGCAGCGGGGGGGCGCTCCAAGAGACCCAGTACTTC.

V usage is TRBV29-1 and J usage is TRBJ1-2; unclear D gene. There are 13 residues in the CDR3. Germline CDR1 is SQVTM and CDR2 is ANQGSEA. The V gene lost 4 bases and the J gene lost 4 bases, with 13 bases spanning the gap. CDR3 nucleotides: TGCAGCGTTGGGGGAGGGAGCGGCTATGGCTACACCTTC. It specifies CSVGGGSGYGYTF.

This clone showed up just once. The V gene is TRBV2, the J gene TRBJ1-2, with D possibly being TRBD1 (6 bases). Germline values: CDR1 SNHLY, CDR2 FYNNEI. V dropped 4 bases and J dropped 4 bases, with 19 bases sitting between them. This CDR3 has 16 residues. This chain's CDR3 is CASSVMQGSLSYGYTF. The CDR3 bases are TGTGCCAGCAGTGTAATGCAGGGGTCCCTTAGCTATGGCTACACCTTC. The variable domain in full, with the rest retrieved from reference TRBV2 and TRBJ1-2, is EPEVTQTPSHQVTQMGQEVILRCVPISNHLYFYWYRQILGQKVEFLVSFYNNEISEKSEIFDDQFSVERPDGSNFTLKIRSTKLEDSAMYFCASSVMQGSLSYGYTFGSGTRLTVV.

This rearrangement joins TRBV10-2 to TRBJ2-5; no definite D call. V was cut by 4 bases and J by 1 base, with 7 bases left in between. This CDR3 contains 13 residues. The germline CDR1 and CDR2 sequences are WSHSY and SAAADI. This CDR3 is CASSARSQETQYF. The DNA for the CDR3 is TGCGCCAGCAGTGCCCGGAGCCAAGAGACCCAGTACTTC.

The gene calls are TRBV14 and TRBJ2-7; D not resolved. The ends were cut back, 6 bases at V and 6 bases at J, with 12 bases in the middle. This CDR3 region has 12 residues. Germline assignment: CDR1 SGHDN and CDR2 FVKESK. As DNA, the CDR3 is TGTGCCAGCAGTCTCGGACCCGTCGAGCAGTACTTC. This codes for CASSLGPVEQYF.

This clone has a single count. CDR3 residues: CASSQGLPVDEQYF. The CDR3 DNA reads TGCGCCAGCAGCCAGGGCCTCCCCGTCGACGAGCAGTACTTC. The V gene is TRBV23-1, the J gene TRBJ2-7, with a possible D match to TRBD1 (5 bases). TRBV23-1 is classed as an ORF, of uncertain function. Trimming shortened V by 6 bases and J by 5 bases, and 17 bases separated the two germline ends. The CDR3 covers 14 residues.

The chain employs TRBV7-2 and TRBJ2-3; 8 bases map to TRBD1. This CDR3 comprises 14 residues. The V gene's germline CDR1 is SGHTA and CDR2 FQGNSA. V was pared by 3 bases and J by 5 bases, with 4 bases of the junction left unmatched. The CDR3 is CASSFGQGGDTQYF. In DNA form, the CDR3 reads TGTGCCAGCAGCTTTGGACAGGGTGGAGATACGCAGTATTTT.

The CDR3 DNA sequence: TGTGCCAGCAGAGACCCCGGGGGGCGAAATGAAGCTTTCTTT. Its translation: CASRDPGGRNEAFF. The rearrangement uses TRBV6-5 and TRBJ1-1; D perhaps matches TRBD1 (6 bases). V lost 6 bases to trimming and J lost 7 bases, with 18 bases between them. Germline CDR1 MNHEY, CDR2 SVGAGI. The CDR3 sequence is 14 residues long.